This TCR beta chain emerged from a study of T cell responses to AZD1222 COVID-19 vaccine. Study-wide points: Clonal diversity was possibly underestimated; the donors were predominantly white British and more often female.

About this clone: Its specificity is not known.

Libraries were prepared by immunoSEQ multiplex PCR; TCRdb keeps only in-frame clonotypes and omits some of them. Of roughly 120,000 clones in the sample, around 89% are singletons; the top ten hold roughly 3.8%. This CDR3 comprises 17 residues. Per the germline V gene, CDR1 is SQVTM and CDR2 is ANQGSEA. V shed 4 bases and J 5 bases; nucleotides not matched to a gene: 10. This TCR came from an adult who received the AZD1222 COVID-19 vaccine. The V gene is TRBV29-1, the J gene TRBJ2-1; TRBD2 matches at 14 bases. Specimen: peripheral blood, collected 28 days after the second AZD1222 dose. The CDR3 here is CSVGLAGGPQGDNEQFF. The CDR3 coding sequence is TGCAGCGTTGGACTAGCGGGAGGGCCCCAGGGGGACAATGAGCAGTTCTTC.